The 3 T cell receptor beta chains below were found in one sample sequenced in a study of T cell responses to AZD1222 COVID-19 vaccine. Method: immunoSEQ multiplex PCR; TCRdb's copy keeps in-frame clones and lacks some. This repertoire shows 100,000 to 150,000 clones, about 90% found once; its top ten account for about 1.6%. The source was peripheral blood, collected on day 0 of AZD1222 vaccination. These receptors all come from an adult in good health.

The chain employs TRBV28 and TRBJ1-1; D remains ambiguous. V shed 2 bases and J shed 1 base, with 2 bases lying between them. Germline-derived CDR1 and CDR2 are MDHEN and SYDVKM. The CDR3 consists of 12 residues. In nucleotides, the CDR3 is TGTGCCAGCAGTTTAAGGAACACTGAAGCTTTCTTT. Protein product: CASSLRNTEAFF. The entire variable domain, with the rest obtained from reference TRBV28 and TRBJ1-1, is as follows: DVKVTQSSRYLVKRTGEKVFLECVQDMDHENMFWYRQDPGLGLRLIYFSYDVKMKEKGDIPEGYSVSREKKERFSLILESASTNQTSMYLCASSLRNTEAFFGQGTRLTVV.

The chain uses TRBV18 and TRBJ2-7, with 11 positions matching TRBD2. From germline, CDR1 is KGHSH and CDR2 LQKENI. The CDR3 runs to 17 residues. J gave up 4 bases and V 1 base, and 9 bases lay outside the gene matches. In DNA, the CDR3 is TGTGCCAGCTCACCACTTTGGGCTAGCGGGAGGAAGTACGAGCAGTACTTC. Residues: CASSPLWASGRKYEQYF.

The chain joins TRBV5-4 to TRBJ1-2; D gene uncertain. Per germline, CDR1 SGHNT and CDR2 YYREEE (reference sequence). Trimming stripped 0 bases from V and 0 bases from J, with 6 bases between. CDR3 size: 14 residues. The CDR3 region has the DNA TGTGCCAGCAGCTTGGGCGGTTCTAACTATGGCTACACCTTC. Translating it yields CASSLGGSNYGYTF.